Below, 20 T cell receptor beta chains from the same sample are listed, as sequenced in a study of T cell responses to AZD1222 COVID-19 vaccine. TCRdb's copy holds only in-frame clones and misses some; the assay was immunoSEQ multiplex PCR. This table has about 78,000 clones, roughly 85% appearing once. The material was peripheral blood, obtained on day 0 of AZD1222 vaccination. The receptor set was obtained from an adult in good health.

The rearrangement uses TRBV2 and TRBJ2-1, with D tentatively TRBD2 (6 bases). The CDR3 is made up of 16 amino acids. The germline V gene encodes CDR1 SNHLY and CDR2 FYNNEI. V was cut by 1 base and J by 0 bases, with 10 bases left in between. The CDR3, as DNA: TGTGCCAGCAGTGAAGAGGTGGGGGGCTCCTACAATGAGCAGTTCTTC. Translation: CASSEEVGGSYNEQFF.

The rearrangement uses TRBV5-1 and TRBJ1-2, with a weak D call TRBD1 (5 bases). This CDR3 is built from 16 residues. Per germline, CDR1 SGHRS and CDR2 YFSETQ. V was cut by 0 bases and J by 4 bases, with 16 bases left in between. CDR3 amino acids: CASSLEGSGGTYGYTF. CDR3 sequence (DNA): TGCGCCAGCAGCTTGGAAGGCTCGGGGGGTACCTATGGCTACACCTTC.

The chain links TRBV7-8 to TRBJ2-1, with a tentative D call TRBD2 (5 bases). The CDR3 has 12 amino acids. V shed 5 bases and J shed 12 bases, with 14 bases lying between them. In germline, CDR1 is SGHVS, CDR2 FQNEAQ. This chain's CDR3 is CASSPGLLGQFF. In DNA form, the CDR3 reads TGTGCCAGCAGCCCAGGACTTTTAGGGCAGTTCTTC.

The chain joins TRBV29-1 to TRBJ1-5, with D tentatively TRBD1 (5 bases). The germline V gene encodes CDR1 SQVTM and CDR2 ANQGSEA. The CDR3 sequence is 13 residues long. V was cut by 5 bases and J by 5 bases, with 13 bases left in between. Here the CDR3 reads CSVSPGSDQPQHF. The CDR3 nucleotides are TGCAGCGTTTCCCCAGGGTCCGATCAGCCCCAGCATTTT.

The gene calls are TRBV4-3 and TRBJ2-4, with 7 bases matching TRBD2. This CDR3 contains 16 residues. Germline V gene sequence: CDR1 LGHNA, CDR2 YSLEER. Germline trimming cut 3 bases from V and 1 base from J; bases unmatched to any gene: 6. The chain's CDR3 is CASSQASTSAKNIQYF. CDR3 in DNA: TGCGCCAGCAGCCAGGCTTCGACTAGCGCCAAAAACATTCAGTACTTC.

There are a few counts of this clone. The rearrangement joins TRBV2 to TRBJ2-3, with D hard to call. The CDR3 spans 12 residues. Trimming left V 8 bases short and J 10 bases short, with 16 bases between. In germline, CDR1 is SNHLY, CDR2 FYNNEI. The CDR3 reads CASRGVTLAQYF. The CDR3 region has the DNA TGTGCCAGCCGTGGCGTGACTCTGGCGCAGTATTTT.

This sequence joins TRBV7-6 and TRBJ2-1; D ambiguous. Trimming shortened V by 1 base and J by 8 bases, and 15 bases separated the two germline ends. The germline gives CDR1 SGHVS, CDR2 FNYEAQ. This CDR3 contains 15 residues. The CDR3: CASSLGSALGYEQFF. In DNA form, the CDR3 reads TGTGCCAGCAGCTTAGGCAGTGCTCTTGGATATGAGCAGTTCTTC. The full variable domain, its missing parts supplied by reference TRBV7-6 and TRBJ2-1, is GAGVSQSPRYKVTKRGQDVALRCDPISGHVSLYWYRQALGQGPEFLTYFNYEAQQDKSGLPNDRFSAERPEGSISTLTIQRTEQRDSAMYRCASSLGSALGYEQFFGPGTRLTVL.

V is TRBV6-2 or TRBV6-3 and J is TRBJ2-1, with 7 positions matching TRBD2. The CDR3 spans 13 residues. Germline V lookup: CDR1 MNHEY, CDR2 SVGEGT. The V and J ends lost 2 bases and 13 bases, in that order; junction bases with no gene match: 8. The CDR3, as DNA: TGTGCCAGCAGTTACCCCTTTGGCGGGAGACAGTTCTTC. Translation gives CASSYPFGGRQFF.

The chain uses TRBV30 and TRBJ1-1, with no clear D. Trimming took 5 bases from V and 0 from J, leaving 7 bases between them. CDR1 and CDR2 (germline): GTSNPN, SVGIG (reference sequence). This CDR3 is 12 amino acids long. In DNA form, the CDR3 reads TGTGCCTGGGACCGTATGAACACTGAAGCTTTCTTT. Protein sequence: CAWDRMNTEAFF.

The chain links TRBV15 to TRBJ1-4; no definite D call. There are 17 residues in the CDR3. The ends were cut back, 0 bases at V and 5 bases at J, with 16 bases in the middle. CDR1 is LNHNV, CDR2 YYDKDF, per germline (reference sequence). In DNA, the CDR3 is TGTGCCACCAGCAGAGATCGGGCAGACAAAGTAAATGAAAAACTGTTTTTT. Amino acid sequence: CATSRDRADKVNEKLFF. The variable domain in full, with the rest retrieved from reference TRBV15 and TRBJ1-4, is DAMVIQNPRYQVTQFGKPVTLSCSQTLNHNVMYWYQQKSSQAPKLLFHYYDKDFNNEADTPDNFQSRRPNTSFCFLDIRSPGLGDTAMYLCATSRDRADKVNEKLFFGSGTQLSVL.

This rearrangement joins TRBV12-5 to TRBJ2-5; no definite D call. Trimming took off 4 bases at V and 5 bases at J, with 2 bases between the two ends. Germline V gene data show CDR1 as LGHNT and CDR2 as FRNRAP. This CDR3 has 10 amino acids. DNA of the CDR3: TGTGCTAGTGGTTGGGAGACCCAGTACTTC. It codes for CASGWETQYF.

For the CDR3, the DNA is TGTGCCAGCAGTTTTTCTCCCTACGAGCAGTACTTC. This translates into CASSFSPYEQYF. V is TRBV6-5 and J is TRBJ2-7; the D is unclear. This CDR3 region has 12 residues. The ends were cut back, 4 bases at V and 2 bases at J, with 6 bases in the middle. Looked up from germline, CDR1 is MNHEY and CDR2 is SVGAGI.

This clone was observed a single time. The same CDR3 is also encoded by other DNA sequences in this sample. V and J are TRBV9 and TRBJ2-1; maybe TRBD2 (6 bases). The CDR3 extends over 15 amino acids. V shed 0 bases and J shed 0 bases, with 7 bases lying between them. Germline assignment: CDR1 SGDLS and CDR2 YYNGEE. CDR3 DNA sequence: TGTGCCAGCAGCGTAGGGGGAGGCTCCTACAATGAGCAGTTCTTC. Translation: CASSVGGGSYNEQFF.

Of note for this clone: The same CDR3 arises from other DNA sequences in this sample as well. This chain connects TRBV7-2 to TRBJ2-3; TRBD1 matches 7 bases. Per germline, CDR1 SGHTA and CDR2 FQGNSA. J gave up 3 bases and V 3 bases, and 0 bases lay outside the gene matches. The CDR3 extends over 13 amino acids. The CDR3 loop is CASSLTGTDTQYF. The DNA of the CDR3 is TGTGCCAGCAGCTTGACAGGGACAGATACGCAGTATTTT.

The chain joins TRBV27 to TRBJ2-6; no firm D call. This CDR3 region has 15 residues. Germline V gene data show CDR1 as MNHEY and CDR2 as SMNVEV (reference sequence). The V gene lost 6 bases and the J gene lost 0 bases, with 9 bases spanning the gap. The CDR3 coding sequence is TGTGCCAGCAGAGTAACTTTCTCTGGGGCCAACGTCCTGACTTTC. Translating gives CASRVTFSGANVLTF.

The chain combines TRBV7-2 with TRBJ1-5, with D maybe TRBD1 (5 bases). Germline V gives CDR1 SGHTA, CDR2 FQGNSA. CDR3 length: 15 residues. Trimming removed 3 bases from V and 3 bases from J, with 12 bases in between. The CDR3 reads CASSFDSYDNQPQHF. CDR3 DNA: TGTGCCAGCAGCTTTGACAGTTACGACAATCAGCCCCAGCATTTT.

This chain's CDR3 is CASSVGPSTDYGYTF. CDR3 nucleotides: TGTGCCAGCAGCGTAGGGCCTTCCACGGACTATGGCTACACCTTC. The V gene is TRBV9, the J gene TRBJ1-2; D is uncertain. Trimming took 0 bases from V and 3 from J, leaving 12 bases between them. The CDR3 runs to 15 residues. Looked up from germline, CDR1 is SGDLS and CDR2 is YYNGEE.

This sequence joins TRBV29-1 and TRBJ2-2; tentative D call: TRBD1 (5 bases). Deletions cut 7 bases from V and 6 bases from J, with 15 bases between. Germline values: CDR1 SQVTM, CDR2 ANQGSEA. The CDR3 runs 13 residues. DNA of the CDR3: TGCAGCGGCGCCCTCACAGGCCCCGGGGAGCTGTTTTTT. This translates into CSGALTGPGELFF.

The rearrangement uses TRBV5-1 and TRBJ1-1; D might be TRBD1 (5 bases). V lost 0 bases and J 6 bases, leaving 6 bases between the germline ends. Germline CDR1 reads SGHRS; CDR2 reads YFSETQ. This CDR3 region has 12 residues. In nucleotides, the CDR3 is TGCGCCAGCAGCTTGGAGGGGTCTGAAGCTTTCTTT. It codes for CASSLEGSEAFF.

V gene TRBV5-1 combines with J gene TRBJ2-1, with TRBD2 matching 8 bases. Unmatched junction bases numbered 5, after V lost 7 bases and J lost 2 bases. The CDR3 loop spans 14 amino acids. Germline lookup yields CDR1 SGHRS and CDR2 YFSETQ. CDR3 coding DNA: TGCGCCAGCTCCCAGGGACTAGCCTACAATGAGCAGTTCTTC. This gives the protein CASSQGLAYNEQFF. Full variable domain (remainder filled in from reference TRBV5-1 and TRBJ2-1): KAGVTQTPRYLIKTRGQQVTLSCSPISGHRSVSWYQQTPGQGLQFLFEYFSETQRNKGNFPGRFSGRQFSNSRSEMNVSTLELGDSALYLCASSQGLAYNEQFFGPGTRLTVL.